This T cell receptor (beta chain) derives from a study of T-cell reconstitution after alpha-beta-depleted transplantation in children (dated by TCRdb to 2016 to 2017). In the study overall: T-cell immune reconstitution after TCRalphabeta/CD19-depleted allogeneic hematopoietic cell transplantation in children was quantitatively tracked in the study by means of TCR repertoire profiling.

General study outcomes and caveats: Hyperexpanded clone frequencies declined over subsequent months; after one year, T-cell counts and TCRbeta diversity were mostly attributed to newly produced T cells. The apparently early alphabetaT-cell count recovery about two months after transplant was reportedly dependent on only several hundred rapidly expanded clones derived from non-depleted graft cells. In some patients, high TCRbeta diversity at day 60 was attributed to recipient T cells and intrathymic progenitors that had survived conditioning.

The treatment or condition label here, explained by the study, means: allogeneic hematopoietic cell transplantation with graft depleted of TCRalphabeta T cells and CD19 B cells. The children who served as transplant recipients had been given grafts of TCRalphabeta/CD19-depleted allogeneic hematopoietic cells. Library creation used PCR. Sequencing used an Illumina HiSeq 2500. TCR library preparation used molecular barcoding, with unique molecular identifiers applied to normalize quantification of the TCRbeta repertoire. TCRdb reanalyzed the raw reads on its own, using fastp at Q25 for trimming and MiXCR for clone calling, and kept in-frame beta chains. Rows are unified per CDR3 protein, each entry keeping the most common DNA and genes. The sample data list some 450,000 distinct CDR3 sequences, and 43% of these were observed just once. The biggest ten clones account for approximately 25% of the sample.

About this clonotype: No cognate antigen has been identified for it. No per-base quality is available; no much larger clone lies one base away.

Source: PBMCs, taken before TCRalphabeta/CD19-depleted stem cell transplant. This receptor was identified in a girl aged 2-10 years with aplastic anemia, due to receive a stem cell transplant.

CDR3 sequence: CASSYQASGRGEETQYF. The DNA is TGTGCCAGCAGTTACCAGGCTAGCGGGAGGGGGGAGGAGACCCAGTACTTC. This chain joins TRBV6-5 to TRBJ2-5, with TRBD2 identical over 12 junction bases. There are 17 amino acids in the CDR3, from cysteine to phenylalanine inclusive. The kept DNA is CDR3 alone, 51 bases in frame from the first base. Germline trimming amounts to 2 bases on V and 5 bases on J, with 9 as the count of junction bases outside the gene matches. For CDR1 and CDR2, the germline V gene lists MNHEY and SVGAGI.